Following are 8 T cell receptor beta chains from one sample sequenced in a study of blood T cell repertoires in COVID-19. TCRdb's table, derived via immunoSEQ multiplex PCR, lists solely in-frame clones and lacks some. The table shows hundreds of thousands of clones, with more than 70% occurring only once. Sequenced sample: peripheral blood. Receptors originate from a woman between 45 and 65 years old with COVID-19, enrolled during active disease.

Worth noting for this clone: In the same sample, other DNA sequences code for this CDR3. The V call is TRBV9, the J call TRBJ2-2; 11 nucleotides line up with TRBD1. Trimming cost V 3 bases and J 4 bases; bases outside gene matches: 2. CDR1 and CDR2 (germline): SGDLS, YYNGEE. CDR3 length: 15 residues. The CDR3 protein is CASSAGQGGTGELFF. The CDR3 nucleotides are TGTGCCAGCAGCGCGGGACAGGGGGGCACCGGGGAGCTGTTTTTT.

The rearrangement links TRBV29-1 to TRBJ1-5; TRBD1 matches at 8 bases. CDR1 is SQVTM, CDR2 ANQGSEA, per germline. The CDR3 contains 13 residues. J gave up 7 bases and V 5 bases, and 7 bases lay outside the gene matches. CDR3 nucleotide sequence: TGCAGCGTTAGGCAGGGGGCCGGACAGCCCCAGCATTTT. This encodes CSVRQGAGQPQHF.

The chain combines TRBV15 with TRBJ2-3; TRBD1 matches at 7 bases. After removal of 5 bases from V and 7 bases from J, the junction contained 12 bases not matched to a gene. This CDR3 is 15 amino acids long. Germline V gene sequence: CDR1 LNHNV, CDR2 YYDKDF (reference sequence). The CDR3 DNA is TGTGCCACCAGCCCGGGACAGATCACGGGTTATACGCAGTATTTT. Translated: CATSPGQITGYTQYF.

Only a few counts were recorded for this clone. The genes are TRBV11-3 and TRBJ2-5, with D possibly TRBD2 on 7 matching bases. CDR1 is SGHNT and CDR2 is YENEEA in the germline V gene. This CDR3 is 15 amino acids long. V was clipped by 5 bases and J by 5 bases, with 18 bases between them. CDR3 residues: CASSRGLGGQETQYF. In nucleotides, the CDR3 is TGTGCCAGCAGCCGCGGCCTCGGGGGGCAGGAGACCCAGTACTTC.

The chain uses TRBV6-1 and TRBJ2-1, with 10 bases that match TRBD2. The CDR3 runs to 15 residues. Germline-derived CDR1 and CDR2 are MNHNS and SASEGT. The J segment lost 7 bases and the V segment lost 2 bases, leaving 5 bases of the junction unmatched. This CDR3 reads CASSEITAGGNEQFF. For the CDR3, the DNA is TGTGCCAGCAGTGAAATTACAGCGGGGGGGAATGAGCAGTTCTTC.

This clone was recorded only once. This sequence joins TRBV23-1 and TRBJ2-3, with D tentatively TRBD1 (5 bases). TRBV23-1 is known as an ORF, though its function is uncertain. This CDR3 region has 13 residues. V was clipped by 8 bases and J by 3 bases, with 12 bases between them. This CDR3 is CASHPRGTDTQYF. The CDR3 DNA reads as TGCGCCAGCCACCCAAGGGGAACAGATACGCAGTATTTT.

The CDR3 reads CASSLNEQGDQPQHF. Here the CDR3 DNA reads TGCGCCAGCAGCCTAAACGAACAGGGGGATCAGCCCCAGCATTTT. The chain is built from TRBV4-1 and TRBJ1-5; 8 bases fit TRBD1. In germline, CDR1 is MGHRA, CDR2 YSYEKL. V gave up 4 bases and J gave up 5 bases; unmatched junction bases: 7. The CDR3 has 15 residues.

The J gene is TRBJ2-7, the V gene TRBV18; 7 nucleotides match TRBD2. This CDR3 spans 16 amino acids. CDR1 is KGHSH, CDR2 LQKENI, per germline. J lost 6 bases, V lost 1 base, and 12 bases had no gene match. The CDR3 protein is CASSPRGGSPPSEQYF. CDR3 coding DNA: TGTGCCAGCTCACCACGGGGGGGGTCCCCCCCATCCGAGCAGTACTTC.